One sample yielded the 30 T cell receptor beta chains listed below, sequenced in a study of Tregs in tolerant kidney transplant recipients. This table comes from immunoSEQ multiplex PCR, and its TCRdb copy is limited to in-frame clones, with some not included. The sample lists around 230,000 clones; about 86% were seen once. Sequences were obtained from CD4+ T cells from blood. The receptors stem from a human donor in good health.

The chain carries TRBV5-1 and TRBJ2-7; 8 nucleotides line up with TRBD1. The CDR3 has 14 residues. The V segment lost 3 bases and the J segment 7 bases; nucleotides outside the gene matches: 9. Germline assignment: CDR1 SGHRS and CDR2 YFSETQ. The DNA for the CDR3 is TGCGCCAGCAGCTCCGGACAGGGAGGTGGGGAGCAGTACTTC. Protein product: CASSSGQGGGEQYF. Full variable domain (rest looked up from reference TRBV5-1 and TRBJ2-7): KAGVTQTPRYLIKTRGQQVTLSCSPISGHRSVSWYQQTPGQGLQFLFEYFSETQRNKGNFPGRFSGRQFSNSRSEMNVSTLELGDSALYLCASSSGQGGGEQYFGPGTRLTVT.

Details on this clone: Other DNA sequences within the sample encode an identical CDR3. This chain connects TRBV6-6 to TRBJ1-1; a possible D gene is TRBD1 (6 bases). This CDR3 has 14 residues. CDR1 is MNHNY and CDR2 is SVGAGI in the germline V gene (reference sequence). The V end lost 0 bases, the J end lost 2 bases, and 7 bases lay between the germline ends. The CDR3 nucleotides read TGTGCCAGCAGTTACTCGACAGGAAACACTGAAGCTTTCTTT. Translated, it gives CASSYSTGNTEAFF.

The CDR3 bases are TGTGCCAGCTCACCACCGTCTATCAATGAGCAGTTCTTC. It codes for CASSPPSINEQFF. This chain joins TRBV18 and TRBJ2-1, with no clear D. The CDR3 length is 13 residues. The germline V and J ends were trimmed by 0 bases and 6 bases, with 6 bases remaining between them. The germline V gene has CDR1 KGHSH and CDR2 LQKENI. Complete variable domain (other parts from reference TRBV18 and TRBJ2-1): NAGVMQNPRHLVRRRGQEARLRCSPMKGHSHVYWYRQLPEEGLKFMVYLQKENIIDESGMPKERFSAEFPKEGPSILRIQQVVRGDSAAYFCASSPPSINEQFFGPGTRLTVL.

The gene calls are TRBV6-5 and TRBJ1-4, with 8 positions matching TRBD1. Trimming took 0 bases from V and 10 from J; bases not matched to a gene: 4. The CDR3 extends over 14 amino acids. The germline V gene encodes CDR1 MNHEY and CDR2 SVGAGI. Here the CDR3 reads CASSYSGQAVKLFF. CDR3 coding DNA: TGTGCCAGCAGTTACTCGGGACAGGCAGTAAAACTGTTTTTT.

A remark on this clone: At one of its ends the junction is not consistent with the germline gene, which may arise from a read error. The chain is built from TRBV10-2 and TRBJ2-1, with TRBD2 identical over 9 bases. CDR3 length equals 13 residues. The germline gives CDR1 WSHSY, CDR2 SAAADI. CDR3 sequence reads: CAGRTSVYNEQFF. CDR3 DNA sequence: TGCGCCGGCAGGACTAGCGTCTACAATGAGCAGTTCTTC.

The gene calls are TRBV29-1 and TRBJ2-6; D ambiguous. CDR1 is SQVTM, CDR2 ANQGSEA, per germline. Trimming stripped 6 bases from V and 0 bases from J, with 6 bases between. The CDR3 is made up of 13 amino acids. This CDR3 reads CSVANSGANVLTF. CDR3 sequence (DNA): TGCAGCGTCGCGAACTCTGGGGCCAACGTCCTGACTTTC.

V is TRBV23-1 and J is TRBJ2-2; possibly TRBD1 or TRBD2 for D (5 bases each). TRBV23-1 is filed as an ORF, its function uncertain. V lost 3 bases to trimming and J lost 2 bases, with 16 bases between them. The CDR3 covers 17 residues. DNA for the CDR3: TGCGCCAGCAGTCACCGGGACGCCGCGGCCAACACCGGGGAGCTGTTTTTT. Translated, it gives CASSHRDAAANTGELFF.

The rearrangement joins TRBV4-2 to TRBJ2-5, with D possibly matching TRBD1 (5 bases). Near its end, the DNA agrees better with TRBJ2-7, so the J call may be wrong. CDR3 length equals 14 residues. Germline CDR1 is LGHNA and CDR2 is YNFKEQ. CDR3 sequence reads: CASSQPTTGYEQYF. The CDR3 region has the DNA TGTGCCAGCAGCCAACCCACCACAGGCTACGAGCAGTACTTC.

In DNA, the CDR3 is TGTGCCAGCAGCCAAGTTTCCGAGGAGACCCAGTACTTC. It yields the protein CASSQVSEETQYF. The chain couples TRBV4-2 to TRBJ2-5; no firm D call. V dropped 1 base and J dropped 5 bases, with 8 bases sitting between them. Germline assignment: CDR1 LGHNA and CDR2 YNFKEQ. The CDR3 covers 13 residues.

The chain uses TRBV25-1 and TRBJ2-2; 9 bases agree with TRBD1. Trimming took 6 bases from V and 7 from J; bases not matched to a gene: 3. The CDR3 sequence is 13 residues long. Germline V gives CDR1 MGHDK, CDR2 SYGVNS. The CDR3 protein is CASRGTGNGELFF. The CDR3 DNA sequence: TGTGCCAGCAGGGGGACAGGGAACGGGGAGCTGTTTTTT.

The V and J genes are TRBV27 and TRBJ1-4; 11 bases are a match to TRBD1. The length of the CDR3 is 16 residues. Germline V gives CDR1 MNHEY, CDR2 SMNVEV (reference sequence). V was pared by 2 bases and J by 8 bases, with 7 bases of the junction left unmatched. CDR3 DNA: TGTGCCAGCAGTTTAGGGACAGGGGGATATTGGGAAAAACTGTTTTTT. Encoded protein: CASSLGTGGYWEKLFF.

V and J are TRBV6-5 and TRBJ1-2, with 9 bases fitting TRBD1. V shed 6 bases and J 6 bases; nucleotides not matched to a gene: 5. This CDR3 has 13 residues. Per the germline V gene, CDR1 is MNHEY and CDR2 is SVGAGI. The CDR3 here is CASRGQGLNGYTF. The CDR3 coding sequence is TGTGCCAGCAGGGGACAGGGCCTAAATGGCTACACCTTC.

This sequence joins TRBV6-1 and TRBJ1-5, with 7 bases fitting TRBD1. The junction had 11 bases not matched to a gene; V was cut back by 2 bases and J by 7 bases. The CDR3 covers 16 residues. CDR1 MNHNS and CDR2 SASEGT come from the germline V gene. As DNA, the CDR3 is TGTGCCAGCAGTGAACGTGATCGACAGGGCGGGCAGCCCCAGCATTTT. Protein product: CASSERDRQGGQPQHF.

This clone came up once. This rearrangement joins TRBV7-6 to TRBJ2-1; weak D call: TRBD1 (6 bases). The CDR3 sequence is 16 residues long. Germline-derived CDR1 and CDR2 are SGHVS and FNYEAQ. Trimming took 4 bases from V and 0 from J, leaving 13 bases between them. CDR3 loop: CASSSMGASSYNEQFF. In nucleotides, the CDR3 is TGTGCCAGCAGCTCGATGGGGGCCAGCTCCTACAATGAGCAGTTCTTC.

This sequence joins TRBV7-8 and TRBJ1-5; the match to TRBD1 covers 7 bases. The CDR3 sequence is 15 residues long. V lost 5 bases and J lost 4; bases outside the gene matches: 8. CDR1 is SGHVS and CDR2 is FQNEAQ in the germline V gene. The CDR3 DNA reads TGTGCCAGCAGCACCCGACAGGGAGTGAATCAGCCCCAGCATTTT. Its translation is CASSTRQGVNQPQHF.

This clone was seen a handful of times. This chain connects TRBV6-4 to TRBJ2-7; 14 bases line up with TRBD2. The V gene's germline CDR1 is MRHNA and CDR2 SNTAGT. With V trimmed by 3 bases and J by 7 bases, 11 bases remained unmatched. The CDR3 extends over 17 amino acids. As DNA, the CDR3 is TGTGCCAGCAGTGATCCCCAGACTAGCGGGAGGGCGAGGGAGCAGTACTTC. Its translation is CASSDPQTSGRAREQYF.

The chain joins TRBV6-5 to TRBJ2-7; D is perhaps TRBD1 (5 bases). Germline CDR1 MNHEY, CDR2 SVGAGI. The germline V and J ends were trimmed by 2 bases and 6 bases, with 14 bases remaining between them. The CDR3 extends over 14 amino acids. CDR3 in amino acids: CASSYTLGASEQYF. The CDR3 region has the DNA TGTGCCAGCAGTTACACTCTAGGGGCCAGCGAGCAGTACTTC.

The chain links TRBV30 to TRBJ1-2; D is undetermined. Germline CDR1 and CDR2: GTSNPN and SVGIG (reference sequence). This CDR3 has 13 amino acids. The V and J ends lost 0 bases and 0 bases respectively, with 5 bases between them. The chain's CDR3 is CAWSVEANYGYTF. DNA of the CDR3: TGTGCCTGGAGTGTTGAGGCTAACTATGGCTACACCTTC.

The chain uses TRBV2 and TRBJ2-5; no firm D call. V lost 0 bases to trimming and J lost 5 bases, with 10 bases between them. Germline V gives CDR1 SNHLY, CDR2 FYNNEI. This CDR3 is 14 amino acids long. The CDR3 spells CASSEAFLGETQYF. The CDR3 DNA follows: TGTGCCAGCAGTGAAGCTTTCCTAGGGGAGACCCAGTACTTC.

This clone was observed a handful of times. The chain employs TRBV19 and TRBJ1-1; D is undetermined. The CDR3 consists of 8 residues. Germline V CDR1 and CDR2: LNHDA, SQIVND (reference sequence). The V gene lost 8 bases and the J gene lost 9 bases, with 4 bases spanning the gap. The CDR3 region has the DNA TGTGCCAGTTCAAAAGCTTTCTTT. Translating it yields CASSKAFF.

The chain carries TRBV2 and TRBJ2-1, with 12 bases matching TRBD2. The CDR3 is 18 amino acids. Germline V gene data show CDR1 as SNHLY and CDR2 as FYNNEI. V lost 8 bases, J lost 0 bases, and 11 bases stayed unmatched. CDR3 amino acids: CASHSRTSGISSYNEQFF. In nucleotides, the CDR3 is TGTGCCAGCCATTCAAGGACTAGCGGGATCAGCTCCTACAATGAGCAGTTCTTC.

The V call is TRBV11-2, the J call TRBJ1-1, with no clear D. This CDR3 region has 14 residues. V lost 6 bases to trimming and J lost 2 bases, with 13 bases between them. Germline V CDR1 and CDR2: SGHAT, FQNNGV. CDR3 loop: CASRPRSVNTEAFF. CDR3 DNA sequence: TGTGCCAGCAGACCTCGGAGTGTTAACACTGAAGCTTTCTTT.

The genes are TRBV6-4 and TRBJ2-2, with a weak D call TRBD1 (5 bases). The germline V gene encodes CDR1 MRHNA and CDR2 SNTAGT. This CDR3 spans 15 amino acids. Trimming took off 6 bases at V and 4 bases at J, with 15 bases between the two ends. The CDR3, as DNA: TGTGCCAGCAGGGATCCTAACAGGTCCACCGGGGAGCTGTTTTTT. As protein: CASRDPNRSTGELFF.

The genes are TRBV12-2 and TRBJ1-3. TRBV12-2 is a documented pseudogene. This CDR3 contains 17 residues. The CDR3 bases are TGTGCAAGTCGCTTAGCTCGGGTAATCGACTCTGGAAACACCATATATTTT. Amino acid sequence: CASRLARVIDSGNTIYF.

The V call is TRBV5-1, the J call TRBJ2-3; D tentatively fits TRBD1 or TRBD2 (6 bases each). CDR3 length: 14 amino acids. Germline V gene lookup returns CDR1 SGHRS and CDR2 YFSETQ. Trimming shortened V by 7 bases and J by 4 bases, and 16 bases separated the two germline ends. The CDR3 region is CASGGTKKSDTQYF. CDR3 nucleotide sequence: TGCGCCAGCGGCGGGACAAAAAAATCAGATACGCAGTATTTT.

The chain couples TRBV5-1 to TRBJ2-7, with TRBD1 matching 8 bases. This CDR3 is built from 14 residues. Germline CDR1 is SGHRS and CDR2 is YFSETQ. Losses at the gene ends were 4 bases for V and 0 bases for J; bases not matched to a gene: 3. CDR3 sequence (DNA): TGCGCCAGCAGCCGGACAGGGAGCTCCTACGAGCAGTACTTC. This gives the protein CASSRTGSSYEQYF.

The chain links TRBV7-6 to TRBJ1-4, with D perhaps matching TRBD1 (6 bases). Germline CDR1 SGHVS, CDR2 FNYEAQ. The length of the CDR3 is 20 residues. The V gene lost 7 bases and the J gene lost 3 bases, with 30 bases spanning the gap. The CDR3 region is CASTRRPPRTDRRSNEKLFF. CDR3 bases: TGTGCCAGCACCCGACGACCCCCTCGGACAGATCGACGATCTAATGAAAAACTGTTTTTT.

The table lists this clone with a count of one. The chain carries TRBV6-1 and TRBJ2-1; TRBD2 agrees at 10 bases. CDR3 length equals 15 residues. CDR1 is MNHNS, CDR2 SASEGT, per germline. Trimming removed 3 bases from V and 4 bases from J; junction bases left unmatched: 3. CDR3 nucleotide sequence: TGTGCCAGCAGTGAGGGACTAGCGTCATACAATGAGCAGTTCTTC. Its protein is CASSEGLASYNEQFF.

J is TRBJ1-2 and V is TRBV10-2, with D maybe TRBD1 (5 bases). Germline-derived CDR1 and CDR2 are WSHSY and SAAADI. Trimming stripped 3 bases from V and 0 bases from J, with 5 bases between. The CDR3 covers 13 residues. CDR3 sequence: CASSDRANYGYTF. The CDR3 region has the DNA TGCGCCAGCAGTGACAGGGCTAACTATGGCTACACCTTC.

This chain joins TRBV2 and TRBJ2-5; D uncertain. The length of the CDR3 is 14 residues. CDR1 and CDR2 from the germline V gene are SNHLY and FYNNEI. V was shortened by 4 bases and J by 0 bases, with 9 bases between the two germline ends. The CDR3 nucleotides are TGTGCCAGCAGTGCGCTGGTGTACCAAGAGACCCAGTACTTC. Amino acids: CASSALVYQETQYF. The entire variable domain, with the rest obtained from reference TRBV2 and TRBJ2-5, is as follows: EPEVTQTPSHQVTQMGQEVILRCVPISNHLYFYWYRQILGQKVEFLVSFYNNEISEKSEIFDDQFSVERPDGSNFTLKIRSTKLEDSAMYFCASSALVYQETQYFGPGTRLLVL.